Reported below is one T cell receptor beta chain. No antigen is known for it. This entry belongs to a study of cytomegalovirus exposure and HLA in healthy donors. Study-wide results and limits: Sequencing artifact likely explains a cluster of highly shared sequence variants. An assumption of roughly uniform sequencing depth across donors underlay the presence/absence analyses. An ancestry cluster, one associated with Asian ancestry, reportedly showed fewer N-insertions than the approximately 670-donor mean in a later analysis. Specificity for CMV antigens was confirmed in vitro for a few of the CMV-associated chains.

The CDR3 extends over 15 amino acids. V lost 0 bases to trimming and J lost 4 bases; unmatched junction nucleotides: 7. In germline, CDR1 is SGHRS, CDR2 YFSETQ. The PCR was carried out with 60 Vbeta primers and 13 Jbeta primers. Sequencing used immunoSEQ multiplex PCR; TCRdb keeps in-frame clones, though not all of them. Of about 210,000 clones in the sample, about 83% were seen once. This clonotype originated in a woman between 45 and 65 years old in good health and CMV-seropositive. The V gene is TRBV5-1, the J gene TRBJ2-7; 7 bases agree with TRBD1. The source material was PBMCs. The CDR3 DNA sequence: TGCGCCAGCAGCTTGGAGGGGGCCCTATCATACGAGCAGTACTTC. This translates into CASSLEGALSYEQYF.